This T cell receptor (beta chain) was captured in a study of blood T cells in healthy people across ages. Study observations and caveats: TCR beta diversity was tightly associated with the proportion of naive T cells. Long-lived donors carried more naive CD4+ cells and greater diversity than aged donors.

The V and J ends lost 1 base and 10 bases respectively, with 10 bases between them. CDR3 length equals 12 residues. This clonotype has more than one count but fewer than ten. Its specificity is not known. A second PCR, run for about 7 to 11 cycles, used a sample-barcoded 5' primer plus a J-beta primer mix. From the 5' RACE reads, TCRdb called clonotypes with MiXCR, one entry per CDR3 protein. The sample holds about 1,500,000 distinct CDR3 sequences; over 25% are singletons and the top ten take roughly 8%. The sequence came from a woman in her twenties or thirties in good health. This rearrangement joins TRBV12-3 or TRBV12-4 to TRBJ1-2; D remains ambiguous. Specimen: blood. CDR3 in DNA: TGTGCCAGCAGTTTAGGTCCAGCGATCTACACCTTC. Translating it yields CASSLGPAIYTF.